Shown below are 18 T cell receptor beta chains from a single sample sequenced in a study of blood T cell repertoires in COVID-19. The table came from immunoSEQ multiplex PCR; TCRdb's copy has only in-frame clones and leaves some out. The repertoire holds over 85,000 clones, with roughly 90% as singletons. Source material: peripheral blood. The receptors come from a woman between 45 and 60 years old with COVID-19, enrolled during active disease.

The J gene is TRBJ1-2, the V gene TRBV11-1; weak D call: TRBD1 (6 bases). Germline CDR1 reads SGHAT; CDR2 reads FQDESV (reference sequence). The CDR3 sequence is 15 residues long. Trimming shortened V by 2 bases and J by 4 bases, and 14 bases separated the two germline ends. This chain's CDR3 is CASSLKGSGVYGYTF. The DNA for the CDR3 is TGTGCCAGCAGCTTAAAAGGATCAGGGGTCTATGGCTACACCTTC.

This chain joins TRBV7-2 and TRBJ1-3; the D is unclear. The CDR3 has 13 amino acids. The V gene's germline CDR1 is SGHTA and CDR2 FQGNSA. Trimming removed 4 bases from V and 0 bases from J, with 4 bases in between. The CDR3: CASSSGSGNTIYF. The CDR3 DNA follows: TGTGCCAGCAGCTCAGGCTCTGGAAACACCATATATTTT.

The rearrangement links TRBV25-1 to TRBJ1-2; a weak D match, TRBD1 (5 bases). The CDR3 is made up of 13 amino acids. With 4 bases removed from V and 4 bases from J, the gap between germline ends came to 10 bases. CDR1 MGHDK and CDR2 SYGVNS come from the germline V gene. Here the CDR3 reads CASSGGAAYGYTF. DNA for the CDR3: TGTGCCAGCAGTGGTGGGGCAGCCTATGGCTACACCTTC.

V gene TRBV5-1 combines with J gene TRBJ1-6; D gene unclear. Per germline, CDR1 SGHRS and CDR2 YFSETQ. The CDR3 length is 12 residues. Trimming cost V 4 bases and J 11 bases, with 10 bases left between them. CDR3 bases: TGCGCCAGCAGCCGTACTGGTACACCCCTCCACTTT. Translation gives CASSRTGTPLHF.

This clone was seen only once. The J gene is TRBJ2-7, the V gene TRBV6-8; 8 bases are a match to TRBD1. This CDR3 comprises 15 residues. The V and J ends lost 8 bases and 0 bases, in that order; junction bases with no gene match: 9. From germline, CDR1 is MNHGY and CDR2 SAAAGT. The CDR3 DNA reads TGTGCCAGCCCACCACGGGACAGGAGCTCCTACGAGCAGTACTTC. It codes for CASPPRDRSSYEQYF.

The chain uses TRBV27 and TRBJ2-1; D might be TRBD2 (6 bases). Trimming left V 5 bases short and J 8 bases short, with 16 bases between. The CDR3 spans 14 residues. Germline V gives CDR1 MNHEY, CDR2 SMNVEV (reference sequence). The CDR3 sequence is CASSPQRVRDEQFF. DNA for the CDR3: TGTGCCAGCAGTCCCCAGCGGGTCAGGGATGAGCAGTTCTTC.

This chain uses TRBV5-1 with TRBJ2-2; D remains ambiguous. V lost 5 bases, J lost 7 bases, and 18 bases lay in between. CDR1 SGHRS and CDR2 YFSETQ come from the germline V gene. The CDR3 consists of 15 residues. The CDR3, as DNA: TGCGCCAGCAGTCTTTTACGCAGCCCGGGCGGGGAGCTGTTTTTT. It yields the protein CASSLLRSPGGELFF.

The chain carries TRBV10-3 and TRBJ2-7; 7 bases align to TRBD1. The germline V gene encodes CDR1 ENHRY and CDR2 SYGVKD. With V trimmed by 5 bases and J by 2 bases, 6 bases remained unmatched. There are 14 residues in the CDR3. The CDR3 reads CAISSTGNPYEQYF. CDR3 nucleotides: TGTGCCATCAGTTCGACAGGGAATCCCTACGAGCAGTACTTC.

The chain links TRBV11-2 to TRBJ2-5, with 14 bases matching TRBD2. J gave up 4 bases and V 0 bases, and 4 bases lay outside the gene matches. Germline-derived CDR1 and CDR2 are SGHAT and FQNNGV. The CDR3 contains 17 residues. The CDR3 protein is CASSLDGTSGGGETQYF. The CDR3 DNA reads as TGTGCCAGCAGCTTAGATGGGACTAGCGGGGGCGGAGAGACCCAGTACTTC.

The rearrangement uses TRBV4-1 and TRBJ2-5, with D possibly matching TRBD2 (5 bases). V lost 5 bases and J lost 1, with 11 bases in between. Germline CDR1 and CDR2: MGHRA and YSYEKL. The CDR3 is 14 residues long. The chain's CDR3 is CASSSGMTQETQYF. CDR3 nucleotide sequence: TGCGCCAGCAGCTCGGGAATGACCCAAGAGACCCAGTACTTC.

This clone appeared a few times. This CDR3 is also generated by other DNA sequences in the sample. V is TRBV6-5 and J is TRBJ1-3, with D possibly being TRBD1 (5 bases). Trimming cost V 6 bases and J 2 bases, with 8 bases left between them. Germline V lookup: CDR1 MNHEY, CDR2 SVGAGI. This CDR3 has 13 amino acids. CDR3 amino acids: CASRAGAGNTIYF. The CDR3 DNA is TGTGCCAGCAGGGCGGGGGCTGGAAACACCATATATTTT.

The chain is built from TRBV19 and TRBJ1-2; D call uncertain. CDR3 size: 14 residues. Trimming removed 6 bases from V and 2 bases from J, with 13 bases in between. Germline V gene sequence: CDR1 LNHDA, CDR2 SQIVND (reference sequence). In DNA form, the CDR3 reads TGTGCCAGTAGCTACCCCCAAGAGAACTATGGCTACACCTTC. Its protein is CASSYPQENYGYTF.

V gene TRBV6-6 combines with J gene TRBJ2-1, with no clear D. CDR3 size: 13 residues. Germline V gene sequence: CDR1 MNHNY, CDR2 SVGAGI (reference sequence). Trimming pared 5 bases from V and 2 bases from J, leaving 7 bases between. CDR3 nucleotide sequence: TGTGCCAGCAGTAGATCCGCCTACAATGAGCAGTTCTTC. Translating gives CASSRSAYNEQFF.

V usage is TRBV6-6 and J usage is TRBJ1-3; no definite D call. Germline V gene sequence: CDR1 MNHNY, CDR2 SVGAGI (reference sequence). The CDR3 length is 16 residues. V lost 4 bases to trimming and J lost 4 bases, with 17 bases between them. CDR3: CASSSWARSGGNTIYF. CDR3 sequence (DNA): TGTGCCAGCAGTTCCTGGGCAAGGTCTGGGGGAAACACCATATATTTT.

This chain links TRBV6-1 with TRBJ1-6; D unresolved. Germline V gene lookup returns CDR1 MNHNS and CDR2 SASEGT. The CDR3 consists of 16 residues. Trimming left V 4 bases short and J 0 bases short, with 10 bases between. CDR3 sequence: CASSVYGISYNSPLHF. The CDR3 DNA follows: TGTGCCAGCAGTGTGTACGGGATCTCCTATAATTCACCCCTCCACTTT.

The rearrangement links TRBV4-3 to TRBJ2-5; 7 bases are a match to TRBD1. This CDR3 contains 15 residues. V dropped 4 bases and J dropped 1; count of bases not matched to a gene: 6. In germline, CDR1 is LGHNA, CDR2 YSLEER. CDR3 sequence reads: CASSPGTAPQETQYF. DNA for the CDR3: TGCGCCAGCAGCCCAGGGACAGCGCCCCAAGAGACCCAGTACTTC.

This chain connects TRBV6-2 or TRBV6-3 to TRBJ1-6; no reliable D call. Trimming cost V 2 bases and J 6 bases, with 8 bases left between them. Germline CDR1 reads MNHEY; CDR2 reads SVGEGT. The CDR3 is made up of 14 amino acids. CDR3: CASSYDTRNSPLHF. CDR3 in DNA: TGTGCCAGCAGTTACGACACCCGTAATTCACCCCTCCACTTT.

CDR3 sequence (DNA): TGTGCCACCAGTACTAACGCTAGTACCAACAAGTCGGCCAACGTCCTGACTTTC. Amino acids: CATSTNASTNKSANVLTF. The genes are TRBV24-1 and TRBJ2-6, with D unresolved. Trimming pared 6 bases from V and 6 bases from J, leaving 23 bases between. This CDR3 is 18 amino acids long. Germline V gene sequence: CDR1 KGHDR, CDR2 SFDVKD.